The present entry profiles one T cell receptor beta chain with its context. The record originates from a study of CD8 T cells in Susac syndrome. Deletions cut 1 base from V and 2 bases from J, with 16 bases between. Germline CDR1 SGHDT, CDR2 YYEEEE. The CDR3 has 17 residues. CD8+ and CD4+ T cells circulating in blood were sequenced for TCR beta. The authors reverse transcribed about 0.5 to 1 ug RNA with random hexamers. TCRdb reanalysed the immunoSEQ multiplex PCR reads using MiXCR and keeps one entry per CDR3 protein. The data contain 210,000 or so distinct CDR3 sequences, approximately 94% of them singletons.

The receptor was derived from a human donor with Susac syndrome. The chain links TRBV5-6 to TRBJ1-5; maybe TRBD1 (5 bases). The sample taken for sequencing was CD4+ T cells from PBMCs. The CDR3 DNA sequence: TGTGCCAGCAGCTTGCGTGGCGGAGGGGTAGGCAATCAGCCCCAGCATTTT. Its translation is CASSLRGGGVGNQPQHF.